This T cell receptor (beta chain) was sequenced in a study of beta chain features in type 1 diabetes. Across the whole study: All samples yielded roughly 110 million examined sorted cells.

This clone came up a few times. Sequenced material consisted of expressed TCRB transcripts (all of the isolated RNA was reverse transcribed). Repertoires were generated with immunoSEQ multiplex PCR, while TCRdb's copy carries only in-frame clones and drops some. The repertoire includes some 900,000 clones, around a sixth of them detected once, and around 0.02% sits in the top ten. The sequencing sample was made of naive CD4+ T cells from blood. The sequence was collected from a woman between 18 and 29 years old in good health.

The CDR3 sequence is CASSLATGRMGTEAFF. CDR3 sequence (DNA): TGTGCCAGCAGCTTAGCGACAGGGAGGATGGGCACTGAAGCTTTCTTT. The chain combines TRBV7-8 with TRBJ1-1, with 7 bases identical to TRBD1. The CDR3 runs to 16 residues. Trimming cost V 0 bases and J 4 bases; bases outside gene matches: 8. Germline CDR1 is SGHVS and CDR2 is FQNEAQ. Combining the CDR3 with reference TRBV7-8 and TRBJ1-1 gives the whole variable domain GAGVSQSPRYKVAKRGQDVALRCDPISGHVSLFWYQQALGQGPEFLTYFQNEAQLDKSGLPSDRFFAERPEGSVSTLKIQRTQQEDSAVYLCASSLATGRMGTEAFFGQGTRLTVV.